Presented here are 13 T cell receptor beta chains from one specimen sequenced in a study of CD8+ T cells in alopecia areata. Extraction and reverse transcription of RNA yielded cDNA as the sequencing template. Using immunoSEQ multiplex PCR, the repertoire was profiled, and TCRdb retains in-frame clones only, with some absent. This repertoire shows 70,000 to 95,000 clones, just over 50% found once; its top ten account for 5.5% to 6.5%. Sequencing was done on a sample of NKG2D-high CD8+ T cells sorted from blood. These receptors came from a human donor with alopecia areata.

The rearrangement uses TRBV7-6 and TRBJ1-1; TRBD1 aligns across 7 bases. Germline CDR1 reads SGHVS; CDR2 reads FNYEAQ. CDR3 size: 15 residues. J was trimmed by 3 bases and V by 5 bases; bases with no gene match: 9. CDR3 loop: CASSPDRVGDTEAFF. CDR3 DNA sequence: TGTGCCAGCAGCCCCGACAGGGTCGGGGACACTGAAGCTTTCTTT.

The chain recombines TRBV5-1 with TRBJ2-7, with D possibly called TRBD1 or TRBD2 (5 bases each). The germline V gene encodes CDR1 SGHRS and CDR2 YFSETQ. V was clipped by 4 bases and J by 6 bases, with 20 bases between them. The CDR3 length is 15 residues. This chain's CDR3 is CASSTRQLSVGEQYF. CDR3 DNA sequence: TGCGCCAGCAGCACTAGACAGTTAAGTGTTGGCGAGCAGTACTTC.

The chain couples TRBV12-5 to TRBJ2-1; TRBD2 agrees at 10 bases. The V and J ends lost 5 bases and 3 bases, in that order; junction bases with no gene match: 4. The CDR3 contains 15 residues. CDR1 is LGHNT and CDR2 is FRNRAP in the germline V gene. This CDR3 reads CASGQGTSVYNEQFF. The CDR3 nucleotides read TGTGCTAGTGGTCAGGGGACTAGCGTCTACAATGAGCAGTTCTTC. Complete variable domain (other parts from reference TRBV12-5 and TRBJ2-1): DARVTQTPRHKVTEMGQEVTMRCQPILGHNTVFWYRQTMMQGLELLAYFRNRAPLDDSGMPKDRFSAEMPDATLATLKIQPSEPRDSAVYFCASGQGTSVYNEQFFGPGTRLTVL.

This clone was seen a handful of times. V and J are TRBV6-4 and TRBJ2-1, with TRBD2 matching 9 bases. The CDR3 has 15 residues. Germline-derived CDR1 and CDR2 are MRHNA and SNTAGT. The junction had 2 bases not matched to a gene; V was cut back by 3 bases and J by 2 bases. In DNA, the CDR3 is TGTGCCAGCAGTGAGACTAGCGGCCCCTACAATGAGCAGTTCTTC. Translated, it gives CASSETSGPYNEQFF.

The V and J genes are TRBV4-1 and TRBJ1-2, with 7 positions matching TRBD1. The CDR3 covers 14 residues. CDR1 is MGHRA, CDR2 YSYEKL, per germline. V lost 0 bases and J lost 6; bases outside the gene matches: 4. CDR3 residues: CASSQEEGGDGYTF. Written as DNA, the CDR3 is TGCGCCAGCAGCCAAGAGGAAGGGGGCGATGGCTACACCTTC.

This clone appeared a few times. The chain links TRBV5-1 to TRBJ2-1, with D perhaps TRBD1 or TRBD2 (6 bases each). Trimming removed 3 bases from V and 7 bases from J, with 14 bases in between. The germline V gene encodes CDR1 SGHRS and CDR2 YFSETQ. This CDR3 is built from 14 residues. CDR3 sequence (DNA): TGCGCCAGCAGCTGGGGGGCAGATGCAAATGAGCAGTTCTTC. It encodes CASSWGADANEQFF.

Only a few counts were recorded for this clone. The chain has TRBV6-5 and TRBJ1-2; possible D gene TRBD1, 5 bases. The CDR3 loop spans 13 amino acids. V lost 3 bases and J lost 4, with 9 bases in between. Germline V lookup: CDR1 MNHEY, CDR2 SVGAGI. Here the CDR3 reads CASSYDGGYGYTF. The CDR3 DNA sequence: TGTGCCAGCAGTTATGACGGGGGCTATGGCTACACCTTC.

The chain uses TRBV25-1 and TRBJ1-2; D might be TRBD1 (6 bases). The CDR3 spans 13 residues. V lost 1 base to trimming and J lost 8 bases, with 11 bases between them. Germline V gene data show CDR1 as MGHDK and CDR2 as SYGVNS. The CDR3 bases are TGTGCCAGCAGTGAATCCGACAGGTGGGGCTACACCTTC. This sequence encodes CASSESDRWGYTF.

The chain has TRBV5-1 and TRBJ2-3; D is undetermined. Germline CDR1 reads SGHRS; CDR2 reads YFSETQ. This CDR3 is built from 12 residues. The V and J ends lost 4 bases and 4 bases respectively, with 7 bases between them. The CDR3 nucleotides read TGCGCCAGCAGCGGTCCCCCAGATACGCAGTATTTT. This translates into CASSGPPDTQYF.

This clone has just a few counts. The chain couples TRBV29-1 to TRBJ2-5, with TRBD1 as a possible D gene (5 bases). Trimming left V 3 bases short and J 9 bases short, with 29 bases between. The CDR3 is 17 residues long. Germline V gene lookup returns CDR1 SQVTM and CDR2 ANQGSEA. CDR3 coding DNA: TGCAGCGTTGAGGGGTCGTCCAGGGCCCTCTCTCAAGGGGCCCAGTACTTC. Its translation: CSVEGSSRALSQGAQYF.

The chain recombines TRBV28 with TRBJ1-5; D may be TRBD1 (5 bases). V gave up 2 bases and J gave up 6 bases, with 11 bases separating them. Germline CDR1 and CDR2: MDHEN and SYDVKM. This CDR3 contains 14 residues. CDR3 nucleotides: TGTGCCAGCAGTTTAACGGGGGTAGGTCAGCCCCAGCATTTT. This gives the protein CASSLTGVGQPQHF.

This clone was found a few times. CDR3 residues: CASSPGSGAQETQYF. CDR3 sequence (DNA): TGCGCCAGCAGCCCAGGGTCGGGGGCACAAGAGACCCAGTACTTC. The rearrangement uses TRBV5-1 and TRBJ2-5; the D gene could be TRBD1 or TRBD2 (6 bases each). The CDR3 length is 15 residues. Trimming left V 4 bases short and J 2 bases short, with 15 bases between. Germline V gene sequence: CDR1 SGHRS, CDR2 YFSETQ.

The chain couples TRBV29-1 to TRBJ2-2; tentative D call: TRBD2 (5 bases). The CDR3 has 11 residues. CDR1 SQVTM and CDR2 ANQGSEA come from the germline V gene. Between the trimmed V and J ends, which lost 7 bases and 7 bases, there was a span of 10 bases. CDR3 sequence reads: CSGSEGGELFF. The CDR3 DNA reads TGCAGCGGCTCAGAGGGCGGGGAGCTGTTTTTT.